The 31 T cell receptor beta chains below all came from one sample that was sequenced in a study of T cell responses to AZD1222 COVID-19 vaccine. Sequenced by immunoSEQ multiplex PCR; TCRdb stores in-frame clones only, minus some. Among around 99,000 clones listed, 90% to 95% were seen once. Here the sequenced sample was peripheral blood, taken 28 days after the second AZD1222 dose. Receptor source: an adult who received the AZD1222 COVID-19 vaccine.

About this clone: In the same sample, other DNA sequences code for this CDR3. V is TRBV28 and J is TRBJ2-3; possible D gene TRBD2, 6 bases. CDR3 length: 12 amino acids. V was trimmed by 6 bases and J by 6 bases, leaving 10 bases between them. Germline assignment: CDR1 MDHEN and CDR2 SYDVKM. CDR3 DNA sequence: TGTGCCAGCAGCCTACGGGGGGATACGCAGTATTTT. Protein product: CASSLRGDTQYF. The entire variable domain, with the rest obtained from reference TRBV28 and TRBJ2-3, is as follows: DVKVTQSSRYLVKRTGEKVFLECVQDMDHENMFWYRQDPGLGLRLIYFSYDVKMKEKGDIPEGYSVSREKKERFSLILESASTNQTSMYLCASSLRGDTQYFGPGTRLTVL.

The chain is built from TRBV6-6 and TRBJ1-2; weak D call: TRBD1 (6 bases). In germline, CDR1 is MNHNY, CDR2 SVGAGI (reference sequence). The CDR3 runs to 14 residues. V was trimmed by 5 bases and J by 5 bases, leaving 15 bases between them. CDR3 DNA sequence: TGTGCCAGCAGTCTTGGGGGGCTCTGGTATGGCTACACCTTC. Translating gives CASSLGGLWYGYTF.

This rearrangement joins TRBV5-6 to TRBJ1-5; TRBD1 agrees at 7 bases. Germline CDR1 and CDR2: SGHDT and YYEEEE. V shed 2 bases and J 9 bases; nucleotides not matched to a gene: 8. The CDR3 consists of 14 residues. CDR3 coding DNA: TGTGCCAGCAGCTTTCGGAGGGGGCTGGGGCCCCAGCATTTT. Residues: CASSFRRGLGPQHF.

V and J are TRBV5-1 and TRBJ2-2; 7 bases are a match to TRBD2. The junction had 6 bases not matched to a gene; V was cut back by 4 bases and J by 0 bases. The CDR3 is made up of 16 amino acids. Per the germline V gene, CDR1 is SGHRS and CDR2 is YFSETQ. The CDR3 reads CASSPFGGANTGELFF. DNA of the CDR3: TGCGCCAGCAGCCCCTTTGGGGGGGCGAACACCGGGGAGCTGTTTTTT.

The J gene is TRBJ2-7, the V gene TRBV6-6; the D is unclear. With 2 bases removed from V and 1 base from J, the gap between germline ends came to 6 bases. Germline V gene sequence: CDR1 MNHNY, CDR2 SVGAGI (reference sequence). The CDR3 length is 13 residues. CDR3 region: CASSYGESYEQYF. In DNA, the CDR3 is TGTGCCAGCAGTTACGGGGAATCCTACGAGCAGTACTTC.

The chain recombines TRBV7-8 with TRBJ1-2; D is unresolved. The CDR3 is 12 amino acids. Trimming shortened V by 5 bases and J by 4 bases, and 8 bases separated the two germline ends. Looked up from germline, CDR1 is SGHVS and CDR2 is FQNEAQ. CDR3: CASSPDTYGYTF. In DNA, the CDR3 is TGTGCCAGCAGCCCCGATACCTATGGCTACACCTTC.

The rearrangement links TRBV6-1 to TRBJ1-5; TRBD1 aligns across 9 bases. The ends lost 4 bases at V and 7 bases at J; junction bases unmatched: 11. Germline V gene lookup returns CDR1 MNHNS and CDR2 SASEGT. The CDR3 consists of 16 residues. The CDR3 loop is CASSARDRAERQPQHF. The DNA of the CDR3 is TGTGCCAGCAGTGCCCGGGACAGGGCGGAAAGACAGCCCCAGCATTTT.

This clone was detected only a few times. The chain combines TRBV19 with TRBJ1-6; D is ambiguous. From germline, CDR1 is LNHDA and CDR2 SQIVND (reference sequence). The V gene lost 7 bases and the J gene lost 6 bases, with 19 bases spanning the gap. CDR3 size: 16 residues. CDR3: CASTHLGERTNSPLHF. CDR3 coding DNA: TGTGCCAGTACCCACCTTGGGGAGCGGACTAATTCACCCCTCCACTTT.

The CDR3 sequence is CSVERGSGYGYTF. The CDR3 DNA is TGCAGCGTTGAGCGAGGGTCGGGCTATGGCTACACCTTC. The chain is built from TRBV29-1 and TRBJ1-2, with D unresolved. The CDR3 runs to 13 residues. Germline values: CDR1 SQVTM, CDR2 ANQGSEA. V lost 3 bases and J lost 4, with 12 bases in between.

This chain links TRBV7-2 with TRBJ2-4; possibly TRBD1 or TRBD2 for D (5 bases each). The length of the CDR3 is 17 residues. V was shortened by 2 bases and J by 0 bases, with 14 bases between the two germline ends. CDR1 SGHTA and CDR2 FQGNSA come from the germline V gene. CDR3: CASSLQRDGVAKNIQYF. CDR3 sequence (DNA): TGTGCCAGCAGCTTACAAAGGGACGGCGTAGCCAAAAACATTCAGTACTTC.

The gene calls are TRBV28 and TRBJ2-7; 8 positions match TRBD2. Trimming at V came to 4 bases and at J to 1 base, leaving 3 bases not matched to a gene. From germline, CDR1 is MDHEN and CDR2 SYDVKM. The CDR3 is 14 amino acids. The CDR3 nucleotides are TGTGCCAGCAGTTCGGGGGGGGTTTCCTACGAGCAGTACTTC. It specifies CASSSGGVSYEQYF.

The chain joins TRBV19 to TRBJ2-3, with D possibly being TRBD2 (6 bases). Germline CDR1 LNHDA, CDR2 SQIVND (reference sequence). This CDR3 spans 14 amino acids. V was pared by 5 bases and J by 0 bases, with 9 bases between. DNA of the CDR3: TGTGCCAGTAGTGACGGGACTAGCACAGATACGCAGTATTTT. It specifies CASSDGTSTDTQYF.

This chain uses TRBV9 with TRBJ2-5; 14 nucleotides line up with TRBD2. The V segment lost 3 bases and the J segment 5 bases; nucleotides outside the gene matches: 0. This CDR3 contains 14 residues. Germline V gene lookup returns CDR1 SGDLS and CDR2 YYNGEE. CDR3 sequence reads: CASSGLAGGETQYF. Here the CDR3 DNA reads TGTGCCAGCAGCGGACTAGCGGGAGGGGAGACCCAGTACTTC. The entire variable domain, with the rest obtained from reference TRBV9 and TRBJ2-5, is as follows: DSGVTQTPKHLITATGQRVTLRCSPRSGDLSVYWYQQSLDQGLQFLIQYYNGEERAKGNILERFSAQQFPDLHSELNLSSLELGDSALYFCASSGLAGGETQYFGPGTRLLVL.

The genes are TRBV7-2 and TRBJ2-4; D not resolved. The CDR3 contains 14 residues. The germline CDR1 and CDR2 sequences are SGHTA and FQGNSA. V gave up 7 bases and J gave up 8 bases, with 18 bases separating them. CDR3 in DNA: TGTGCCAGCACCTCCGCCAGCAGCTGGGACATTCAGTACTTC. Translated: CASTSASSWDIQYF.

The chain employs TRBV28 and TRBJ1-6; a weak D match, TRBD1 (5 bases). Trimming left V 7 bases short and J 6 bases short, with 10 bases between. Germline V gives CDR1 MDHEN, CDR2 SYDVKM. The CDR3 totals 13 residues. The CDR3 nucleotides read TGTGCCAGCATCCCCGGGGCTAATTCACCCCTCCACTTT. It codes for CASIPGANSPLHF.

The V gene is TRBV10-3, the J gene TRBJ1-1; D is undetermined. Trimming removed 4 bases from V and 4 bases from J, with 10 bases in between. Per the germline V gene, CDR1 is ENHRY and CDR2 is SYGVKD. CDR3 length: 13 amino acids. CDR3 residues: CAISASGSTEAFF. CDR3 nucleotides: TGTGCCATCAGTGCCTCTGGGAGCACTGAAGCTTTCTTT.

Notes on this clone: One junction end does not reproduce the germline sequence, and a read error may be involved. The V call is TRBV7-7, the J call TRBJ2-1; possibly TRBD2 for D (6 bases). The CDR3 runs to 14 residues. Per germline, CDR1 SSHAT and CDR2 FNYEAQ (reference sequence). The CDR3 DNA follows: TGTGCTAGCAGCTTAGACGGGGGAGACAATGAGCAGTTCTTC. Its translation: CASSLDGGDNEQFF.

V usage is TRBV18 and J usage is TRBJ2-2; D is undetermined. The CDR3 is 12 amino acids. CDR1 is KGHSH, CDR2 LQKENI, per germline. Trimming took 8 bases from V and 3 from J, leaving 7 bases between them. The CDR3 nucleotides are TGTGCCAGCCAATGGGACACCGGGGAGCTGTTTTTT. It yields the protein CASQWDTGELFF.

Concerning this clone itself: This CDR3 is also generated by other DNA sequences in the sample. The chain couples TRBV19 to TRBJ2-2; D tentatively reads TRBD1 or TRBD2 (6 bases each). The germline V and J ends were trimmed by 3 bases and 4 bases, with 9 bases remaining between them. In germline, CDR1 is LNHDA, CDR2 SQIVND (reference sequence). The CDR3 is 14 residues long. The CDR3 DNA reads TGTGCCAGTAGTATCAGGGGAGGCACCGGGGAGCTGTTTTTT. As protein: CASSIRGGTGELFF.

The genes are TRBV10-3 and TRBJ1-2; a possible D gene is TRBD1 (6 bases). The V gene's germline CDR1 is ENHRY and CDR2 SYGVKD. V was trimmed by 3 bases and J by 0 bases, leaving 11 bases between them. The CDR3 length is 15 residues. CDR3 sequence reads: CAISEQGGANYGYTF. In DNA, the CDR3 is TGTGCCATCAGTGAACAAGGGGGGGCTAACTATGGCTACACCTTC.

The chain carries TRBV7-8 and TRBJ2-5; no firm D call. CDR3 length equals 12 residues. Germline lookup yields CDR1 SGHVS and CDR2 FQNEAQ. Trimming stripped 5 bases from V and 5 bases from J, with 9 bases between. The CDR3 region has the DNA TGTGCCAGCAGCCCGAACCGGGAGACCCAGTACTTC. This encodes CASSPNRETQYF.

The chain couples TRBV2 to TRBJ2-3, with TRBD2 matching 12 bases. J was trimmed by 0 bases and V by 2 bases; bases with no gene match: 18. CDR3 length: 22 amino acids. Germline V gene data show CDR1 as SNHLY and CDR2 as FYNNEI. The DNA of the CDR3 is TGTGCCAGCAGTGAAAGTTTAGGGCTAGCGGGAGGGTCCTTCCTTAGCACAGATACGCAGTATTTT. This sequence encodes CASSESLGLAGGSFLSTDTQYF.

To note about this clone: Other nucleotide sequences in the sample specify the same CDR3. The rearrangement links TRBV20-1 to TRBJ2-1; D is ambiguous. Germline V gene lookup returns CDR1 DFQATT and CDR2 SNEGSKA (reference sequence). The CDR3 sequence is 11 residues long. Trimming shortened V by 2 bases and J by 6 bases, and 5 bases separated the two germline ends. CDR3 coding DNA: TGCAGTGCTAGAACCAGCAATGAGCAGTTCTTC. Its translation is CSARTSNEQFF.

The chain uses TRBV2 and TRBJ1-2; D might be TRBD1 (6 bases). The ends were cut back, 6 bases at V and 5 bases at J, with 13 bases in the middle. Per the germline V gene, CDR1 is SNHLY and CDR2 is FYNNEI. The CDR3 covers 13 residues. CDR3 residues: CASRVTGKYGYTF. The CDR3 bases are TGTGCCAGCAGAGTAACAGGGAAGTATGGCTACACCTTC.

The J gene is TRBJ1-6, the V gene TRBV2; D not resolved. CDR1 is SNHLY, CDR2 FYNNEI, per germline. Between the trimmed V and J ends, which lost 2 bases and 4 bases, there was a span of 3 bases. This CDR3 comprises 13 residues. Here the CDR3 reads CASSEQYNSPLHF. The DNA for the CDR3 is TGTGCCAGCAGTGAACAGTATAATTCACCCCTCCACTTT.

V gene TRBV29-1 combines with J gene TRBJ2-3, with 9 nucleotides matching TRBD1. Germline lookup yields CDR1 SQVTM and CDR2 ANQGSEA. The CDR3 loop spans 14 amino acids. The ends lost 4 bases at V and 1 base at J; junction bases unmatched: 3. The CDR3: CSVGRDRGTDTQYF. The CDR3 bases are TGCAGCGTTGGAAGGGACAGGGGCACAGATACGCAGTATTTT.

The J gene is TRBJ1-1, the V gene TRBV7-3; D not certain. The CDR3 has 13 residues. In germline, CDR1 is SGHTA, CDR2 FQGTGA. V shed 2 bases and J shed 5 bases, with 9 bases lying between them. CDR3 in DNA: TGTGCCAGCAGCTTATATGTCGCTACTGAAGCTTTCTTT. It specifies CASSLYVATEAFF.

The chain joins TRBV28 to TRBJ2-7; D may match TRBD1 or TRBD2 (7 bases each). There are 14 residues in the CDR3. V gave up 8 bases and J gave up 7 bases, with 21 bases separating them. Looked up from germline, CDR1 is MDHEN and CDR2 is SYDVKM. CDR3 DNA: TGTGCCAGCTGTCGCCCAGGGGGGGCGGGGGAGCAGTACTTC. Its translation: CASCRPGGAGEQYF.

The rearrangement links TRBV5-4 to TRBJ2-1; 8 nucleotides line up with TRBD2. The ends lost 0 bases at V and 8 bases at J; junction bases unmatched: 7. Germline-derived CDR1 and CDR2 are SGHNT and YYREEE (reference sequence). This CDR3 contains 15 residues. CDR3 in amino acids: CASSLGGLGGDEQFF. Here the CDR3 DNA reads TGTGCCAGCAGCTTGGGGGGACTAGGGGGAGATGAGCAGTTCTTC.

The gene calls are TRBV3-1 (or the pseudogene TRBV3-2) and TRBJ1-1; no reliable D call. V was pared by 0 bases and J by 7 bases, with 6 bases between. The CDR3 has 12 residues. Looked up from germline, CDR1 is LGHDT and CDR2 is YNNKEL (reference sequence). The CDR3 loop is CASSQEVGEAFF. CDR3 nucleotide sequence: TGTGCCAGCAGCCAAGAGGTCGGTGAAGCTTTCTTT.

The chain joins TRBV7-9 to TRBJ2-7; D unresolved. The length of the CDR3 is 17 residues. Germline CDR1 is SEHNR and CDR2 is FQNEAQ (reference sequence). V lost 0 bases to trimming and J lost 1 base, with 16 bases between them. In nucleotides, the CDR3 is TGTGCCAGCAGCTTAGCGGACCCGATCTTTAAGTCCTACGAGCAGTACTTC. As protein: CASSLADPIFKSYEQYF.